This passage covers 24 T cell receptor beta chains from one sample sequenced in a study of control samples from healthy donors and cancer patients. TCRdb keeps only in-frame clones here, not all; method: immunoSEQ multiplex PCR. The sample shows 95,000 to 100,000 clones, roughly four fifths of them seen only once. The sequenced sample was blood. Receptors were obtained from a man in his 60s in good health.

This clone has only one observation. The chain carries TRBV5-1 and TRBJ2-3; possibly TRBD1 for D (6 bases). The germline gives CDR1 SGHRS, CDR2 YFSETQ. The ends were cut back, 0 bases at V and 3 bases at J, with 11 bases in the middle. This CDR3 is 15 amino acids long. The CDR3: CASSLDGRGTDTQYF. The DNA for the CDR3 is TGCGCCAGCAGCTTGGATGGCAGGGGTACAGATACGCAGTATTTT.

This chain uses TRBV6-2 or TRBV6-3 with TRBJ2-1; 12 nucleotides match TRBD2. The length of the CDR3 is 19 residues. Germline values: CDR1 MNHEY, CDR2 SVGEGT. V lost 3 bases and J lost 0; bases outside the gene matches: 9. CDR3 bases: TGTGCCAGCAGTTATAGTATCACTAGCGGGGGGTCCTCCTACAATGAGCAGTTCTTC. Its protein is CASSYSITSGGSSYNEQFF.

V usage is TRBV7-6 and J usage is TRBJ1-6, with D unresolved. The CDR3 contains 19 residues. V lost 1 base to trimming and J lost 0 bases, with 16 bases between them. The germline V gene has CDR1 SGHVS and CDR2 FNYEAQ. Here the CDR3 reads CASSLGFRARSSYNSPLHF. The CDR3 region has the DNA TGTGCCAGCAGCTTAGGGTTCCGGGCCAGGAGCTCCTATAATTCACCCCTCCACTTT.

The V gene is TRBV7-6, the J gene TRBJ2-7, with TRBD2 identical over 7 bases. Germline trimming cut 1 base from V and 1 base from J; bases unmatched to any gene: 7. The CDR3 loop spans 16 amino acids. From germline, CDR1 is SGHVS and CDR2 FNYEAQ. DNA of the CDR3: TGTGCCAGCAGCTTAGGGCTTGGGACTACATCCTACGAGCAGTACTTC. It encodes CASSLGLGTTSYEQYF.

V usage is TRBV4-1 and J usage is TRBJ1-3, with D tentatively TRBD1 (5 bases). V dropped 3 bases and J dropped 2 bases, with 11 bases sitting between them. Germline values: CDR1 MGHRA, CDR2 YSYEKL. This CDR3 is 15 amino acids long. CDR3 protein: CASSHPGRTGNTIYF. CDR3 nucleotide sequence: TGCGCCAGCAGCCACCCAGGGCGTACTGGAAACACCATATATTTT.

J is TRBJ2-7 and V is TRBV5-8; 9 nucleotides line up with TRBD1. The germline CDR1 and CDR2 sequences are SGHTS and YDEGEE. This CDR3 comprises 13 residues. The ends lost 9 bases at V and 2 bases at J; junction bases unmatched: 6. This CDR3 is CATRGTGTYEQYF. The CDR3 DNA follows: TGTGCCACCCGGGGGACAGGGACCTACGAGCAGTACTTC.

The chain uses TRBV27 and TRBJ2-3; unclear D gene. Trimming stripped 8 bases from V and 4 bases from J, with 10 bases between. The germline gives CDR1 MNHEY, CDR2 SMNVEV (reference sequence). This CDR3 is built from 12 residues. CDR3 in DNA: TGTGCCAGCGTATGGCGTTCAGATACGCAGTATTTT. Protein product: CASVWRSDTQYF.

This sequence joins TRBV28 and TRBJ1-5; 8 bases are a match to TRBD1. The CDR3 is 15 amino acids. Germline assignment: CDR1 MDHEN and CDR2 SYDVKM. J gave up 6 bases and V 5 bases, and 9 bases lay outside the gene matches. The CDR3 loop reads CASSKGQGETQPQHF. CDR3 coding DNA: TGTGCCAGCAGTAAAGGACAGGGAGAAACTCAGCCCCAGCATTTT.

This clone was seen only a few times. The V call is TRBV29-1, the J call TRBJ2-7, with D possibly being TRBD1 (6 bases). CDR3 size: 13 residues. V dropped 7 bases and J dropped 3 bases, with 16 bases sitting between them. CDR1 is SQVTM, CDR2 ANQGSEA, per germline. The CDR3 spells CSAAQGQVYEQYF. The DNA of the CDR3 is TGCAGCGCCGCTCAGGGACAAGTCTACGAGCAGTACTTC.

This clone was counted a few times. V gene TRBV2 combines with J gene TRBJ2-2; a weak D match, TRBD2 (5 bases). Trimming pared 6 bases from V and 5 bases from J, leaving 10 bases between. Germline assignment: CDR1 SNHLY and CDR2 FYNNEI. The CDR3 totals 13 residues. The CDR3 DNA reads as TGTGCCAGCAGACTAGGACTGACCGGGGAGCTGTTTTTT. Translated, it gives CASRLGLTGELFF. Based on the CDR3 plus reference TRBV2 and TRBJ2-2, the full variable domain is EPEVTQTPSHQVTQMGQEVILRCVPISNHLYFYWYRQILGQKVEFLVSFYNNEISEKSEIFDDQFSVERPDGSNFTLKIRSTKLEDSAMYFCASRLGLTGELFFGEGSRLTVL.

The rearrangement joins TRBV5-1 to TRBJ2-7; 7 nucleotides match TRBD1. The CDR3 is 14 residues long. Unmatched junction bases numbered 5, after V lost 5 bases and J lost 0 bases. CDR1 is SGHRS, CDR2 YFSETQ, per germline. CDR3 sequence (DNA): TGCGCCAGCAGACGCCGGGACAGCTCCTACGAGCAGTACTTC. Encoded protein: CASRRRDSSYEQYF. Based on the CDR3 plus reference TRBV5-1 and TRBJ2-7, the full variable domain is KAGVTQTPRYLIKTRGQQVTLSCSPISGHRSVSWYQQTPGQGLQFLFEYFSETQRNKGNFPGRFSGRQFSNSRSEMNVSTLELGDSALYLCASRRRDSSYEQYFGPGTRLTVT.

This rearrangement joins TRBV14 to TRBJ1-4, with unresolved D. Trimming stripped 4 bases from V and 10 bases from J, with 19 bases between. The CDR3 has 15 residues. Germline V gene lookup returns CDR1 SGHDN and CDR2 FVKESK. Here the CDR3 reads CASSPGDGRTRKLFF. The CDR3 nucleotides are TGTGCCAGCAGCCCCGGTGATGGTAGGACGAGAAAACTGTTTTTT.

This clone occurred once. CDR3 sequence reads: CASSLAGGFGNTIYF. For the CDR3, the DNA is TGTGCCAGCAGCCTAGCAGGGGGCTTTGGAAACACCATATATTTT. V usage is TRBV14 and J usage is TRBJ1-3; TRBD1 aligns across 8 bases. Germline assignment: CDR1 SGHDN and CDR2 FVKESK. The CDR3 runs 15 residues. V shed 4 bases, J shed 3 bases, and the junction held 5 bases outside the gene matches.

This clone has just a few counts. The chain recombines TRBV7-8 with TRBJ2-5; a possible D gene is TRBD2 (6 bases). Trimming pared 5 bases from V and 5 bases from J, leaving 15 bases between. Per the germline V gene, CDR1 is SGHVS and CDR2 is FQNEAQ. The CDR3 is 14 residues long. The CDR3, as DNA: TGTGCCAGCAGCACTTGGGAGGCCGGGGAGACCCAGTACTTC. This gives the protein CASSTWEAGETQYF.

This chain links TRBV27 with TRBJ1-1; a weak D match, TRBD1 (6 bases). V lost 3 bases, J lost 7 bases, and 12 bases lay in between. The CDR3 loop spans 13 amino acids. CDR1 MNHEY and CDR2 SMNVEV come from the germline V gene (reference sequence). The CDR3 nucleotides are TGTGCCAGCAGTTTGGTTGGGGGGCATGAAGCTTTCTTT. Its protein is CASSLVGGHEAFF.

The CDR3 loop reads CASSLRGWDSSYNSPLHF. CDR3 nucleotides: TGTGCCAGCAGCTTGCGGGGGTGGGACAGCTCCTATAATTCACCCCTCCACTTT. This sequence joins TRBV5-8 and TRBJ1-6, with 7 bases matching TRBD1. J lost 0 bases, V lost 1 base, and 7 bases had no gene match. From germline, CDR1 is SGHTS and CDR2 YDEGEE. The CDR3 is 18 residues long.

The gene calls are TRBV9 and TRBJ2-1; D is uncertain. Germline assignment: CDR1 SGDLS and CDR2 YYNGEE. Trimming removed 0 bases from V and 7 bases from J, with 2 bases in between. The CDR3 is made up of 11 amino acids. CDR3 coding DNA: TGTGCCAGCAGCGTAGATAATGAGCAGTTCTTC. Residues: CASSVDNEQFF.

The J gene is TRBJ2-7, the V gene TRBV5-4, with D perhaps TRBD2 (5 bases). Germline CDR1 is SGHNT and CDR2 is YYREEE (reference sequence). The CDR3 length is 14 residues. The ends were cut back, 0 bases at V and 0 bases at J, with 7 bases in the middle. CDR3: CASSLGGSSYEQYF. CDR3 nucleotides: TGTGCCAGCAGCTTGGGAGGGAGCTCCTACGAGCAGTACTTC.

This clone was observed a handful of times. CDR3: CASSLRWGQIVTEAFF. The CDR3 coding sequence is TGTGCCAGCAGCTTAAGGTGGGGGCAGATAGTCACTGAAGCTTTCTTT. The chain combines TRBV11-2 with TRBJ1-1; D may be TRBD1 (6 bases). Germline CDR1 SGHAT, CDR2 FQNNGV. CDR3 length equals 16 residues. V was shortened by 2 bases and J by 4 bases, with 17 bases between the two germline ends. The whole variable domain, remainder taken from reference TRBV11-2 and TRBJ1-1, is EAGVAQSPRYKIIEKRQSVAFWCNPISGHATLYWYQQILGQGPKLLIQFQNNGVVDDSQLPKDRFSAERLKGVDSTLKIQPAKLEDSAVYLCASSLRWGQIVTEAFFGQGTRLTVV.

CDR3 amino acids: CASSLGGLGANVLTF. In nucleotides, the CDR3 is TGTGCCAGCAGCTTAGGGGGGCTTGGGGCCAACGTCCTGACTTTC. V usage is TRBV7-9 and J usage is TRBJ2-6, with D possibly TRBD1 on 6 matching bases. This CDR3 contains 15 residues. Germline CDR1 is SEHNR and CDR2 is FQNEAQ (reference sequence). V was pared by 1 base and J by 3 bases, with 7 bases between.

The CDR3 is CSASSGPDYSPLHF. For the CDR3, the DNA is TGCAGTGCTAGTTCCGGCCCTGATTATTCACCCCTCCACTTT. The chain recombines TRBV20-1 with TRBJ1-6; no firm D call. This CDR3 contains 14 residues. Germline V CDR1 and CDR2: DFQATT, SNEGSKA (reference sequence). V was shortened by 3 bases and J by 8 bases, with 14 bases between the two germline ends.

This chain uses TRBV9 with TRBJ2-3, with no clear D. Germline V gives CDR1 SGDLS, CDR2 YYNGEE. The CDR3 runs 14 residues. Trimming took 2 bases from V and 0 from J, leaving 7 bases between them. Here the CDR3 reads CASSVTPSTDTQYF. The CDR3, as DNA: TGTGCCAGCAGCGTCACACCTAGCACAGATACGCAGTATTTT. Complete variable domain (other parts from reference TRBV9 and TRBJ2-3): DSGVTQTPKHLITATGQRVTLRCSPRSGDLSVYWYQQSLDQGLQFLIQYYNGEERAKGNILERFSAQQFPDLHSELNLSSLELGDSALYFCASSVTPSTDTQYFGPGTRLTVL.

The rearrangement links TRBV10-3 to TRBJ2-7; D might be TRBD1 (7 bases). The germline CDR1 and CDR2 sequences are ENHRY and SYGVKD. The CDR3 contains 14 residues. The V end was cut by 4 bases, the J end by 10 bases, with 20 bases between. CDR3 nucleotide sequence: TGTGCCATCAGTGGAACCCGGAGGGGGGACAGACAGTACTTC. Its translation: CAISGTRRGDRQYF.

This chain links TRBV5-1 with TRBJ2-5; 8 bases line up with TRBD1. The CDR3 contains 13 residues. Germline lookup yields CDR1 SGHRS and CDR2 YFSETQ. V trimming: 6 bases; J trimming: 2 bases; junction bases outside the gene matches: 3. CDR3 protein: CASKGTGQETQYF. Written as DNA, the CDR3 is TGCGCCAGCAAGGGGACAGGTCAAGAGACCCAGTACTTC.